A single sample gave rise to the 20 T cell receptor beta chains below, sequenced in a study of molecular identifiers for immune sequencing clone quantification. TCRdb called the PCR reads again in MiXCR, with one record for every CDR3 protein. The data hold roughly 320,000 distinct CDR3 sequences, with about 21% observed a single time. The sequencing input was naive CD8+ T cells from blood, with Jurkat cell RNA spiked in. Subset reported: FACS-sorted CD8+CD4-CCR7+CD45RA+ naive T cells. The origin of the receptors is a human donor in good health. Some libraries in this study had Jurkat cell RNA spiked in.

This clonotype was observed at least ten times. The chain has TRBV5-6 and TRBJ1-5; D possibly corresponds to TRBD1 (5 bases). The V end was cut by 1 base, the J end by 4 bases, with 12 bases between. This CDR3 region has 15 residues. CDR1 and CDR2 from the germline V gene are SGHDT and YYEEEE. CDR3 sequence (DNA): TGTGCCAGCAGCTTGTGGGGCAGGGTTAATCAGCCCCAGCATTTT. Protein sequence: CASSLWGRVNQPQHF.

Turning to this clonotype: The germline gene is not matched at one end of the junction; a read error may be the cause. The CDR3 protein is CASSPGLTYEQCF. CDR3 in DNA: TGCGCCAGCAGCCCAGGACTTACTTACGAGCAGTGCTTC. The rearrangement joins TRBV4-3 to TRBJ2-7, with D possibly being TRBD2 (5 bases). The CDR3 length is 13 residues. Germline CDR1 LGHNA, CDR2 YSLEER.

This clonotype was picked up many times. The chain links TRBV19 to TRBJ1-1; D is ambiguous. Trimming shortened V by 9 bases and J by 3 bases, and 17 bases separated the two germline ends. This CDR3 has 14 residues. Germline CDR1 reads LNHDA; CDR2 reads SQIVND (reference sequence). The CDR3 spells CASAVLGSDTEAFF. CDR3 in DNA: TGTGCCAGCGCTGTTTTAGGCTCGGACACTGAAGCTTTCTTT. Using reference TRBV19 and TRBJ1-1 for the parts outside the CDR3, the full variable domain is DGGITQSPKYLFRKEGQNVTLSCEQNLNHDAMYWYRQDPGQGLRLIYYSQIVNDFQKGDIAEGYSVSREKKESFPLTVTSAQKNPTAFYLCASAVLGSDTEAFFGQGTRLTVV.

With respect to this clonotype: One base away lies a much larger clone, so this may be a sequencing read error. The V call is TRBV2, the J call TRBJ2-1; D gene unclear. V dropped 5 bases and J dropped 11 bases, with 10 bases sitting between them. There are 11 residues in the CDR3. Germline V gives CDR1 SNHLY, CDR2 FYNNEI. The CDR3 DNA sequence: TGTGCCAGCAGTAAACTGGAGAAGCAGTTCTTC. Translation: CASSKLEKQFF.

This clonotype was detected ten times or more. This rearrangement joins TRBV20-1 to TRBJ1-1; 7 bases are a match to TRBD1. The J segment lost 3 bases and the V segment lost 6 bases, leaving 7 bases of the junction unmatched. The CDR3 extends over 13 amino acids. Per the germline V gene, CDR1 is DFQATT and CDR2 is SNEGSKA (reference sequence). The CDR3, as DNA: TGCAGTGCCAGGGACAGCTGGGACACTGAAGCTTTCTTT. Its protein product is CSARDSWDTEAFF.

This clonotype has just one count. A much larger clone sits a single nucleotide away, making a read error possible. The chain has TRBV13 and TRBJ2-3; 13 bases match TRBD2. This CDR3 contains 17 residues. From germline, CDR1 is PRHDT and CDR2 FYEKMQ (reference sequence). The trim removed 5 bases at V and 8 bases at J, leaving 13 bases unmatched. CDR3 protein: CASSPDQTSGGMGTQYF. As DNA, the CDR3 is TGTGCCAGCAGCCCCGACCAGACTAGCGGGGGGATGGGTACGCAGTATTTT.

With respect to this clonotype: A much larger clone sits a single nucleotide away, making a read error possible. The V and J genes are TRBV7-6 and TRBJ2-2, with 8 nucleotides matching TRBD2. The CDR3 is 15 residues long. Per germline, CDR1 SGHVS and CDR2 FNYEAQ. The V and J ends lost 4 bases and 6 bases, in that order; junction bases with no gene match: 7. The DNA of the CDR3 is TGTGCCAGCAGCTCCGGGACTAGTCTCCCCGGGGAGCTGTTTTTT. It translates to CASSSGTSLPGELFF.

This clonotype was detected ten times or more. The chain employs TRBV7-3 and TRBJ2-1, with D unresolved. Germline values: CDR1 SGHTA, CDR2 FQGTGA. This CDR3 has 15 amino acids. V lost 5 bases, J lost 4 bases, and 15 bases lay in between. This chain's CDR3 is CASSQDLADYNEQFF. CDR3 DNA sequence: TGTGCCAGCAGCCAGGATCTGGCAGATTACAATGAGCAGTTCTTC.

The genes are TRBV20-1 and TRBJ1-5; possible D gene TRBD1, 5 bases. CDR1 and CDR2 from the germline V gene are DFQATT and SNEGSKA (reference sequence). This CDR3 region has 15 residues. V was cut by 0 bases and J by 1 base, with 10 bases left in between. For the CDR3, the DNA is TGCAGTGCTAGAGATCCCGGGGCGAGCAATCAGCCCCAGCATTTT. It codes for CSARDPGASNQPQHF.

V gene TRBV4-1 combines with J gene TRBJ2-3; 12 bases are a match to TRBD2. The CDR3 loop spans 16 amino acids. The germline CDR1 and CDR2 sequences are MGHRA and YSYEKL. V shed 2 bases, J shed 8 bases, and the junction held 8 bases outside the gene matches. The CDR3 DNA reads TGCGCCAGCAGCCAAAGACTAGCGGGGGCCGCCGGTACGCAGTATTTT. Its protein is CASSQRLAGAAGTQYF.

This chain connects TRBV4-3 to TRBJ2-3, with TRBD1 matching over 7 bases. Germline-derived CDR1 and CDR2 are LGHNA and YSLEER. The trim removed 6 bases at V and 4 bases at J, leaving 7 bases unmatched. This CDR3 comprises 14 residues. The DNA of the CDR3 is TGCGCCAGCAGGACAGGGCTAGCCTCAGATACGCAGTATTTT. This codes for CASRTGLASDTQYF.

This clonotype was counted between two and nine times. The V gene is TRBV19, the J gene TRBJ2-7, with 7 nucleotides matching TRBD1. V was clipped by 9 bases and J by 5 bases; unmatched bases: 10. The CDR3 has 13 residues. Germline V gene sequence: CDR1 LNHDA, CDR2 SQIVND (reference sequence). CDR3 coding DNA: TGTGCCAGCTCAGGTCCAGGGGGTCACGAGCAGTACTTC. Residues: CASSGPGGHEQYF.

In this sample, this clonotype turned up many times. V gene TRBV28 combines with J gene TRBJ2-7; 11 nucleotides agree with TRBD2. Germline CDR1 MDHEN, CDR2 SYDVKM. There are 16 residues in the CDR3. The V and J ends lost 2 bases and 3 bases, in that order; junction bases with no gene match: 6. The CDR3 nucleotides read TGTGCCAGCAGTTTACCCTTAGGGACTAGCGGCTACGAGCAGTACTTC. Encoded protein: CASSLPLGTSGYEQYF.

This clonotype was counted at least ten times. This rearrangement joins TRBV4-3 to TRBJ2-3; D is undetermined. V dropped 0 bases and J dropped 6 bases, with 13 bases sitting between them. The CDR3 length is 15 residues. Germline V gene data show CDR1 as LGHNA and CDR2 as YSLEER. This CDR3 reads CASSQESGQPDTQYF. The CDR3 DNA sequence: TGCGCCAGCAGCCAAGAATCCGGGCAGCCGGATACGCAGTATTTT.

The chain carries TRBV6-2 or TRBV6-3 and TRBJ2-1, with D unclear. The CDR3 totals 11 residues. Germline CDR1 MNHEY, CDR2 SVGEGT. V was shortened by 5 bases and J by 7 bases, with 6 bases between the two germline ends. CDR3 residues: CASSLENEQFF. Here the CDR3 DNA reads TGTGCCAGCAGTCTGGAAAATGAGCAGTTCTTC.

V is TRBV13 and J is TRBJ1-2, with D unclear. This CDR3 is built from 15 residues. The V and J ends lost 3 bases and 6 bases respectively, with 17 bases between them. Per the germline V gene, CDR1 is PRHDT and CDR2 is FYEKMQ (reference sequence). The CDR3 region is CASSFHLINGNGYTF. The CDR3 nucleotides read TGTGCCAGCAGCTTCCACCTTATAAATGGAAATGGCTACACCTTC.

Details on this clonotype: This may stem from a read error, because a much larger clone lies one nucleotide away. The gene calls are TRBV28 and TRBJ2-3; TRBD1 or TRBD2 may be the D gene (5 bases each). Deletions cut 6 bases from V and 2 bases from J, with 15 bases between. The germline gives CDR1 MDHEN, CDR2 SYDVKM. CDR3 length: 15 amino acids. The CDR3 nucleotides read TGTGCCAGCAGGCCCCCGGGACGGAACACAGATACGCAGTATTTT. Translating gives CASRPPGRNTDTQYF.

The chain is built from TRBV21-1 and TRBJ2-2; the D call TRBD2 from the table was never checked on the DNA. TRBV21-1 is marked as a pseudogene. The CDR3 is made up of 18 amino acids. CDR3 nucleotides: TGTGCCTGCAGAAAAGGTCTAGCGGGGGGGCCGAACACCGGGGAGCTGTTTTTT. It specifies CACRKGLAGGPNTGELFF.

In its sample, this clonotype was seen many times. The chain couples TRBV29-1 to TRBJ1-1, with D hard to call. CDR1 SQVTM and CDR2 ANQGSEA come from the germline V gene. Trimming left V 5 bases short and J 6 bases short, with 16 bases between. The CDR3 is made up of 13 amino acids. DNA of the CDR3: TGCAGCGTTCGGGTCAGACCACGGGCTGAAGCTTTCTTT. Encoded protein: CSVRVRPRAEAFF.

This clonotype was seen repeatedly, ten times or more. Here the CDR3 reads CASSQIMGAEQYF. CDR3 bases: TGCGCCAGCAGCCAAATAATGGGAGCGGAGCAGTACTTC. The chain has TRBV4-1 and TRBJ2-7; tentative D call: TRBD2 (5 bases). Germline CDR1 MGHRA, CDR2 YSYEKL. The CDR3 contains 13 residues. Trimming took off 2 bases at V and 7 bases at J, with 12 bases between the two ends.